The present TCR beta chain was sequenced within a study of T cells expressing NK-cell markers. About the study: Investigators obtained TCR beta repertoires from sorted CD3+CD56+NKG2C+, CD3+CD56+NKG2C- and CD3+CD56-NKG2C+ T cells. General study points: It was still unclear whether expanded NKG2C+ T cell clones were HCMV specific. A range of 1.0-7.0% of CD8+ T cells consisted of dominant NKG2C+ clonotypes in several donors.

Germline CDR1 is DFQATT and CDR2 is SNEGSKA (reference sequence). This CDR3 spans 13 amino acids. Note on this clonotype: Its antigen is as yet unknown.

UMIs accompanied the 5'RACE template switching by which TCR beta cDNA was made. Reprocessing the 5' RACE reads, TCRdb reports a single entry for every CDR3 protein and omits DNA. This repertoire includes about 400,000 distinct CDR3 sequences. The sample taken for sequencing was blood T cells: a sorted CD56 or NKG2C T cell subset, CD4+ or CD8+ T cells, or bulk PBMC T cells (not recorded which). This chain links TRBV20-1 with TRBJ1-1; the TRBD1 assignment by TCRdb is unverifiable without DNA. The clonotype comes from a woman aged 50 to 65 in good health. CDR3 sequence: CSASQGMNTEAFF.